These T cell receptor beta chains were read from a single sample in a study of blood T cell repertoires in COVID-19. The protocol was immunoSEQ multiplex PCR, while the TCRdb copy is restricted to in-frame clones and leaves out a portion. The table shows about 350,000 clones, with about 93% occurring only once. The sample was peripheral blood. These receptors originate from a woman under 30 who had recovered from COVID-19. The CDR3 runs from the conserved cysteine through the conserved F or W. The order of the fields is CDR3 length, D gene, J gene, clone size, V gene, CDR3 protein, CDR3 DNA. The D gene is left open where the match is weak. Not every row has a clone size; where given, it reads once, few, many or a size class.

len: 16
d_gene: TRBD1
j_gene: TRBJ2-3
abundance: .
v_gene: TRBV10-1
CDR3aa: CASSEYRGQGIDTQYF
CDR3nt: TGCGCCAGCAGTGAATACCGGGGACAGGGGATAGATACGCAGTATTTT

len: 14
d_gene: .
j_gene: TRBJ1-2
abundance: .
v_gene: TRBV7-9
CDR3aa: CASSLAVGTDGYTF
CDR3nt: TGTGCCAGCAGCTTAGCGGTTGGGACTGATGGCTACACCTTC

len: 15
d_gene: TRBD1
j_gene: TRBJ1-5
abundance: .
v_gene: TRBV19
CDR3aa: CASSPQGVGSQPQHF
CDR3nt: TGTGCTTCGTCCCCTCAGGGGGTTGGGAGTCAGCCCCAGCATTTT

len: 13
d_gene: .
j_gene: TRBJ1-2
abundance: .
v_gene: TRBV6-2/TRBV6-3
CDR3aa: CASSYLSRYGYTF
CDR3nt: TGTGCCAGCAGTTACCTCTCCAGGTATGGCTACACCTTC

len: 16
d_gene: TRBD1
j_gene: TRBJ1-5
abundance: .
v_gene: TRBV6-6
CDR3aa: CASSYSTGGGNQPQHF
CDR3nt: TGTGCCAGCAGTTACAGTACAGGGGGAGGCAATCAGCCCCAGCATTTT

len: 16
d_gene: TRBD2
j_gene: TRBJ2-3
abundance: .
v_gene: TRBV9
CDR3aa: CASSVAAGGSMDTQYF
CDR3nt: TGTGCCAGCAGCGTAGCGGCGGGAGGGTCAATGGATACGCAGTATTTT

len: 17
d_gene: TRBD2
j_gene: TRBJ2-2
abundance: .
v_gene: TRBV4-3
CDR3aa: CASSQELLAGVPGELFF
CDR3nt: TGCGCCAGCAGCCAAGAACTTCTAGCGGGAGTGCCTGGGGAGCTGTTTTTT

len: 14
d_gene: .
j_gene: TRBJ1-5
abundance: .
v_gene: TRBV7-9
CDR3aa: CASSLVGVTQPQHF
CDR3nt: TGTGCCAGCAGCTTAGTCGGGGTCACCCAGCCCCAGCATTTT

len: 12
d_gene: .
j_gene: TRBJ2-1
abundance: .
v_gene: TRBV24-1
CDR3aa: CATSDLANEQFF
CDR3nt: TGTGCCACCAGTGATTTAGCGAATGAGCAGTTCTTC

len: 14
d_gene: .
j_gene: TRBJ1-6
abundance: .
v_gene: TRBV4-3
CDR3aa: CASSQRRDNSPLHF
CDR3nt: TGCGCCAGCAGCCAACGGCGGGATAATTCACCCCTCCACTTT

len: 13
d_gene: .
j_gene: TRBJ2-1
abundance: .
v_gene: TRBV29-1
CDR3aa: CSVRGISNNEQFF
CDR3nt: TGCAGCGTGAGGGGGATTAGTAACAATGAGCAGTTCTTC

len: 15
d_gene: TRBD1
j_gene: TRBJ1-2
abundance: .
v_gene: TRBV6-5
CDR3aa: CASSYSDRGSWGYTF
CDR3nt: TGTGCCAGCAGTTACTCGGACAGGGGGTCCTGGGGCTACACCTTC

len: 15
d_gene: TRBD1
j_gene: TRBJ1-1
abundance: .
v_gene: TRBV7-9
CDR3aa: CASSLGGQGVTEAFF
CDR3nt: TGTGCCAGCAGCTTAGGGGGACAGGGAGTCACTGAAGCTTTCTTT

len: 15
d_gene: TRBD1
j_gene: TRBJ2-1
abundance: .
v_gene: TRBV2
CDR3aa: CASSGQGNTGNEQFF
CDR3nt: TGTGCCAGCAGCGGACAGGGGAATACGGGCAATGAGCAGTTCTTC

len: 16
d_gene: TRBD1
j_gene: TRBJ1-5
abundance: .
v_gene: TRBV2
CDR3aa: CASSPRQGMSNQPQHF
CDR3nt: TGTGCCAGCAGTCCTAGACAGGGAATGAGCAATCAGCCCCAGCATTTT

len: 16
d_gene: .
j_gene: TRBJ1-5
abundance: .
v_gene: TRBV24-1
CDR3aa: CATSPTRPYSNQPQHF
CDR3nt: TGTGCCACCAGTCCGACAAGGCCTTATAGCAATCAGCCCCAGCATTTT

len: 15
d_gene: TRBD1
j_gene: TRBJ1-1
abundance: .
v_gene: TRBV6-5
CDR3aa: CASRMTGRGNTEAFF
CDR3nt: TGTGCCAGCAGGATGACAGGGCGGGGGAACACTGAAGCTTTCTTT

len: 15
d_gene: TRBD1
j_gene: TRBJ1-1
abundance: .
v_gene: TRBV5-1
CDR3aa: CASSVGDRGNTEAFF
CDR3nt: TGCGCCAGCAGCGTGGGGGACAGAGGGAACACTGAAGCTTTCTTT

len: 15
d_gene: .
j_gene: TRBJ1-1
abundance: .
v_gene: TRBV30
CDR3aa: CAGKPPGGKNTEAFF
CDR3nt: TGTGCTGGGAAGCCACCGGGAGGGAAGAACACTGAAGCTTTCTTT

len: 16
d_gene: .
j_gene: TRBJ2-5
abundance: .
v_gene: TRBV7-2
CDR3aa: CASSPQAGLSGETQYF
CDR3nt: TGTGCCAGCAGCCCCCAGGCCGGACTTTCAGGAGAGACCCAGTACTTC

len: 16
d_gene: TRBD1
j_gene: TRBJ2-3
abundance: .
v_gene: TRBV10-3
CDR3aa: CAISESGQGLGDTQYF
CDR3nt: TGTGCCATCAGTGAGTCGGGACAGGGGTTGGGAGATACGCAGTATTTT

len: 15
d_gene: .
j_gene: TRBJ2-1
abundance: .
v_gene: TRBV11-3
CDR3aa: CASSAAGGVINEQFF
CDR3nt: TGTGCCAGCAGCGCGGCTGGAGGTGTAATCAATGAGCAGTTCTTC

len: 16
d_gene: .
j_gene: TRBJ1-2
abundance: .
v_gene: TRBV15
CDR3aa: CATSRSLTEANYGYTF
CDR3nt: TGTGCCACCAGCAGATCCCTTACTGAAGCTAACTATGGCTACACCTTC

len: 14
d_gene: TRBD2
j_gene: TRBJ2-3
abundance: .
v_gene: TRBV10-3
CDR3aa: CAIRPGLGTDTQYF
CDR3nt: TGTGCCATCAGACCGGGACTAGGGACAGATACGCAGTATTTT

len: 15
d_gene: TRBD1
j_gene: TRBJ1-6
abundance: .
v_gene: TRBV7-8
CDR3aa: CASSTRTGDNSPLHF
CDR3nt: TGTGCCAGCAGCACCAGGACAGGGGATAATTCACCCCTCCACTTT

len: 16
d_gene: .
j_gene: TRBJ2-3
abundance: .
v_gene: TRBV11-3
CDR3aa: CASSLRGFSHTDTQYF
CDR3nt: TGTGCCAGCAGCTTACGGGGGTTTAGTCACACAGATACGCAGTATTTT

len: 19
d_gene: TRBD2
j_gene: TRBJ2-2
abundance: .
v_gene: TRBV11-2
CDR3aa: CASSIRLAGGPSNTGELFF
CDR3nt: TGTGCCAGCAGCATTCGCCTAGCGGGAGGGCCCAGCAACACCGGGGAGCTGTTTTTT

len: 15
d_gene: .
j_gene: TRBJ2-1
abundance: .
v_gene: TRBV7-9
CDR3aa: CASSPGHTVGNEQFF
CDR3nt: TGTGCCAGCAGCCCGGGTCATACGGTTGGGAATGAGCAGTTCTTC

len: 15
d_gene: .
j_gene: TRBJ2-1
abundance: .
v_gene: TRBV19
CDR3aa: CASSRRAYSYNEQFF
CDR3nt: TGTGCCAGTAGTAGGAGGGCCTACTCCTACAATGAGCAGTTCTTC

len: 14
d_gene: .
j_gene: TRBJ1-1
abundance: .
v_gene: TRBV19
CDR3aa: CASSIGRNDVEAFF
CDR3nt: TGTGCCAGTAGTATTGGGCGAAACGATGTGGAAGCTTTCTTT

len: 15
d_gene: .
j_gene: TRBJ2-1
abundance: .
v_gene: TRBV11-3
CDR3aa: CASSSSGRGVVEQFF
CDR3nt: TGTGCCAGCAGCTCAAGCGGGCGGGGCGTGGTTGAGCAGTTCTTC

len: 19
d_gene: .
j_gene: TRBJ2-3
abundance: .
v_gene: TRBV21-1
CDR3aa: CASSKGSSGRACSTDTQYF
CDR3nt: TGTGCCAGCAGCAAAGGGTCTAGCGGGAGGGCCTGTAGCACAGATACGCAGTATTTT

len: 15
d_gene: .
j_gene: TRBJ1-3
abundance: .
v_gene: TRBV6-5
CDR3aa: CASSQTGLSGNTIYF
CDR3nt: TGTGCCAGCAGCCAGACGGGACTTTCTGGAAACACCATATATTTT

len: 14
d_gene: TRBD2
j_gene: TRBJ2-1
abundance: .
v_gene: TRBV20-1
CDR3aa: CSASRGLALNEQFF
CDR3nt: TGCAGTGCTAGTCGGGGACTAGCTCTGAATGAGCAGTTCTTC

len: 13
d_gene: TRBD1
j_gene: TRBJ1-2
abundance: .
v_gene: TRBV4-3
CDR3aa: CASSRQGAVGYTF
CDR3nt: TGCGCCAGCAGCCGGCAGGGGGCCGTTGGCTACACCTTC

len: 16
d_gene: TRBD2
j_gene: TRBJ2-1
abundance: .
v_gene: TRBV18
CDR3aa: CASSRPGLAAYNEQFF
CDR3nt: TGTGCCAGCTCACGACCGGGACTAGCGGCCTACAATGAGCAGTTCTTC

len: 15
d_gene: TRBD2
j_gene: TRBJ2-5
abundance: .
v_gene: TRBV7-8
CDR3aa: CASSLLAGLQETQYF
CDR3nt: TGTGCCAGCAGCTTACTAGCGGGGTTACAAGAGACCCAGTACTTC

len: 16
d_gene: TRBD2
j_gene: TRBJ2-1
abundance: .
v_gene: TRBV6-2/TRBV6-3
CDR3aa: CASSSLAGRIYNEQFF
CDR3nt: TGTGCCAGCAGTTCGCTAGCGGGAAGGATATACAATGAGCAGTTCTTC

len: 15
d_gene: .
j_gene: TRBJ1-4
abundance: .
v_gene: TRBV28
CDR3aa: CASSLAVSTGEKLFF
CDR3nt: TGTGCCAGCAGTTTAGCCGTCTCGACGGGGGAAAAACTGTTTTTT

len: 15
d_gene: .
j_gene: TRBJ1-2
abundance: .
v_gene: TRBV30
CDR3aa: CAWSEGRREGYGYTF
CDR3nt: TGTGCCTGGAGTGAGGGCCGCAGGGAGGGCTATGGCTACACCTTC

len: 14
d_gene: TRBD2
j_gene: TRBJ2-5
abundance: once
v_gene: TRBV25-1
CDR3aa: CASSPREDQETQYF
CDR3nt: TGTGCCAGCAGTCCCCGGGAGGACCAAGAGACCCAGTACTTC

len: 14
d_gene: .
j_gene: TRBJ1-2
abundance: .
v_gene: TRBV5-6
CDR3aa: CASSQAGVTFGYTF
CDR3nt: TGTGCCAGCAGCCAAGCGGGAGTGACCTTTGGCTACACCTTC

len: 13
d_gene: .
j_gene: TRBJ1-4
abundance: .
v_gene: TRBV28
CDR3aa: CASSRGAEEKLFF
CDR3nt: TGTGCCAGCAGTCGAGGAGCGGAAGAAAAACTGTTTTTT

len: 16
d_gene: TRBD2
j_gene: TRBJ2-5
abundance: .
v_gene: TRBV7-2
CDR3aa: CASSPRLAGAEETQYF
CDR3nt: TGTGCCAGCAGCCCCCGACTAGCGGGAGCGGAAGAGACCCAGTACTTC

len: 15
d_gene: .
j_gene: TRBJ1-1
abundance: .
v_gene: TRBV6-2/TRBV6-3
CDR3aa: CASSYGPGMNTEAFF
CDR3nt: TGTGCCAGCAGTTATGGGCCGGGGATGAACACTGAAGCTTTCTTT

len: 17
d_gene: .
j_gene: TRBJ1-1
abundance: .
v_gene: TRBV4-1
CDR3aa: CASSPYRENIMNTEAFF
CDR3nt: TGCGCCAGCAGCCCGTACAGGGAGAATATAATGAACACTGAAGCTTTCTTT

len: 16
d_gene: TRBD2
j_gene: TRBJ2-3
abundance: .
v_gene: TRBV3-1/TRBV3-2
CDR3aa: CASRGRGAPSTDTQYF
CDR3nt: TGTGCCAGCAGGGGGAGGGGTGCACCTAGCACAGATACGCAGTATTTT

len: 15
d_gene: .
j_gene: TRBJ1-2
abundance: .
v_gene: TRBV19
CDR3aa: CASSIGRGPMYGYTF
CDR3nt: TGTGCCAGTAGTATAGGGCGGGGGCCCATGTATGGCTACACCTTC